One sample yielded the 26 T cell receptor beta chains listed below, sequenced in a study of technical replicates of blood from several donors (dated by TCRdb to the late 2010s). Libraries came from the immunoSEQ multiplex PCR assay. TCRdb's version of the immuneACCESS table is confined to in-frame rearrangements and falls short of the full clone set. An unresolved V gene accounts for under half of the shortfall where checked; the remainder is of unknown origin. Here the sample has fewer than 85,000 clones; 94% occur a single time. Of the sample, over 0.35% falls within the top ten clones. Sequenced material: T cells isolated from PBMCs. The receptors stem from a human donor in good health.

The rearrangement joins TRBV6-5 to TRBJ2-3, with TRBD2 matching 11 bases. The germline V gene encodes CDR1 MNHEY and CDR2 SVGAGI. With V trimmed by 6 bases and J by 6 bases, 8 bases remained unmatched. The CDR3 runs to 15 residues. The CDR3 protein is CASSRTSGQGDTQYF. CDR3 DNA sequence: TGTGCCAGCAGCCGGACTAGCGGGCAGGGCGATACGCAGTATTTT.

The chain joins TRBV6-6 to TRBJ2-3; D possibly corresponds to TRBD2 (6 bases). Germline lookup yields CDR1 MNHNY and CDR2 SVGAGI (reference sequence). The CDR3 length is 14 residues. Trimming pared 6 bases from V and 0 bases from J, leaving 10 bases between. The CDR3 region is CASSRGDSTDTQYF. The CDR3 DNA reads TGTGCCAGCAGCCGCGGGGATAGCACAGATACGCAGTATTTT.

This clone was detected once. Other DNA sequences in the same sample also yield this CDR3. The chain combines TRBV6-5 with TRBJ2-4; D not resolved. The ends were cut back, 2 bases at V and 6 bases at J, with 8 bases in the middle. There are 13 residues in the CDR3. Germline CDR1 is MNHEY and CDR2 is SVGAGI. The CDR3 spells CASSYDRGNIQYF. The CDR3 DNA is TGTGCCAGCAGTTACGACCGCGGAAACATTCAGTACTTC.

The CDR3 is CASSHGQGDTEAFF. In DNA, the CDR3 is TGCGCCAGCAGCCACGGACAGGGAGACACTGAAGCTTTCTTT. V usage is TRBV5-1 and J usage is TRBJ1-1, with 8 bases aligning to TRBD1. CDR3 length equals 14 residues. CDR1 and CDR2 (germline): SGHRS, YFSETQ. Trimming cost V 4 bases and J 3 bases; bases outside gene matches: 5. Combining the CDR3 with reference TRBV5-1 and TRBJ1-1 gives the whole variable domain KAGVTQTPRYLIKTRGQQVTLSCSPISGHRSVSWYQQTPGQGLQFLFEYFSETQRNKGNFPGRFSGRQFSNSRSEMNVSTLELGDSALYLCASSHGQGDTEAFFGQGTRLTVV.

In DNA form, the CDR3 reads TGTGCCAGCAGCTACCATAGGGAGCCCAACTATGGCTACACCTTC. It codes for CASSYHREPNYGYTF. The chain couples TRBV5-6 to TRBJ1-2; D uncertain. Trimming removed 3 bases from V and 2 bases from J, with 14 bases in between. Germline V CDR1 and CDR2: SGHDT, YYEEEE. The CDR3 sequence is 15 residues long.

CDR3 bases: TGTGCCTGGAGAACTAGCGGGAGCGAGACCCAGTACTTC. Its translation is CAWRTSGSETQYF. The V call is TRBV30, the J call TRBJ2-5; 11 nucleotides align to TRBD2. The CDR3 consists of 13 residues. Germline V gene lookup returns CDR1 GTSNPN and CDR2 SVGIG (reference sequence). V was clipped by 3 bases and J by 5 bases; unmatched bases: 2.

The genes are TRBV6-6 and TRBJ2-1; D perhaps matches TRBD1 (5 bases). With 6 bases removed from V and 8 bases from J, the gap between germline ends came to 11 bases. From germline, CDR1 is MNHNY and CDR2 SVGAGI (reference sequence). The CDR3 is 12 amino acids. The CDR3 loop is CASRGVRDEQFF. In DNA form, the CDR3 reads TGTGCCAGCAGAGGGGTACGGGATGAGCAGTTCTTC.

J is TRBJ1-3 and V is TRBV30; D gene unclear. The V end was cut by 4 bases, the J end by 4 bases, with 11 bases between. Germline CDR1 reads GTSNPN; CDR2 reads SVGIG (reference sequence). This CDR3 contains 13 residues. In nucleotides, the CDR3 is TGTGCCTGGACTCCCGGGATCGGAAACACCATATATTTT. Protein sequence: CAWTPGIGNTIYF.

V is TRBV4-1 and J is TRBJ1-2; D remains ambiguous. The CDR3 extends over 14 amino acids. Germline values: CDR1 MGHRA, CDR2 YSYEKL. The germline V and J ends were trimmed by 4 bases and 6 bases, with 15 bases remaining between them. CDR3 nucleotide sequence: TGCGCCAGCAGCCCCACGCCCGAGGGCCATGGCTACACCTTC. As protein: CASSPTPEGHGYTF.

This clone was observed a handful of times. The chain employs TRBV7-2 and TRBJ1-5; D ambiguous. Trimming removed 5 bases from V and 4 bases from J, with 9 bases in between. CDR1 SGHTA and CDR2 FQGNSA come from the germline V gene. The CDR3 has 13 amino acids. The CDR3 DNA sequence: TGTGCCAGCAGCCCAGGCAGGAATCAGCCCCAGCATTTT. This translates into CASSPGRNQPQHF.

This clone came up once. CDR3 nucleotides: TGTGCCAGCAGTTACGGGCGGGGGCGCACAGATACGCAGTATTTT. Translated, it gives CASSYGRGRTDTQYF. This chain uses TRBV6-6 with TRBJ2-3; the D gene is possibly TRBD2 (7 bases). The CDR3 spans 15 residues. V lost 2 bases, J lost 1 base, and 10 bases lay in between. Germline CDR1 reads MNHNY; CDR2 reads SVGAGI (reference sequence).

A single count supports this clone. V is TRBV2 and J is TRBJ1-5; 10 bases align to TRBD1. The CDR3 is 13 residues long. Germline CDR1 SNHLY, CDR2 FYNNEI. Trimming took 8 bases from V and 4 from J; bases not matched to a gene: 2. The CDR3 bases are TGTGCCAGCTGGACAGGGGGTAATCAGCCCCAGCATTTT. Protein product: CASWTGGNQPQHF.

The chain carries TRBV7-2 and TRBJ2-5; 8 nucleotides agree with TRBD1. V shed 5 bases, J shed 5 bases, and the junction held 4 bases outside the gene matches. CDR1 is SGHTA, CDR2 FQGNSA, per germline. The CDR3 is 13 amino acids. This CDR3 reads CASSGGQGETQYF. Written as DNA, the CDR3 is TGTGCCAGCAGCGGCGGACAGGGCGAGACCCAGTACTTC.

In its sample, this clone was seen a few times. CDR3 sequence reads: CASSLTSYNNEQFF. The CDR3 coding sequence is TGTGCCAGCAGCTTAACTAGCTATAACAATGAGCAGTTCTTC. V is TRBV7-3 and J is TRBJ2-1; D not resolved. CDR3 length: 14 residues. Trimming stripped 0 bases from V and 5 bases from J, with 8 bases between. The germline V gene has CDR1 SGHTA and CDR2 FQGTGA.

This chain links TRBV30 with TRBJ2-2; the D gene is possibly TRBD2 (5 bases). Germline values: CDR1 GTSNPN, CDR2 SVGIG (reference sequence). This CDR3 is 15 amino acids long. Trimming left V 4 bases short and J 9 bases short, with 21 bases between. CDR3: CAWIQRGELSRELFF. The CDR3 DNA follows: TGTGCCTGGATTCAGCGTGGGGAGTTGAGCCGGGAGCTGTTTTTT.

This sequence joins TRBV5-3 and TRBJ2-3; 10 positions match TRBD2. TRBV5-3 is recorded as an ORF, its role being uncertain. The CDR3 is 15 amino acids. J gave up 1 base and V 4 bases, and 3 bases lay outside the gene matches. DNA for the CDR3: TGTGCCAGAAGCGTTGGACTAGCGGGCACAGATACGCAGTATTTT. It encodes CARSVGLAGTDTQYF.

V gene TRBV5-5 combines with J gene TRBJ2-1, with a weak D call TRBD1 (6 bases). Trimming cost V 3 bases and J 6 bases, with 13 bases left between them. This CDR3 has 14 residues. Per germline, CDR1 SGHKS and CDR2 YYEKEE (reference sequence). This CDR3 reads CASSYLTGSNEQFF. The CDR3 coding sequence is TGTGCCAGCAGCTACTTAACAGGGTCCAATGAGCAGTTCTTC.

The chain links TRBV10-1 to TRBJ2-5; a weak D match, TRBD2 (6 bases). V was trimmed by 3 bases and J by 7 bases, leaving 21 bases between them. CDR1 is WNHNN, CDR2 SYGVQD, per germline (reference sequence). This CDR3 contains 16 residues. The CDR3 DNA sequence: TGCGCCAGCAGTGATCTCTTGAAGCGGGCCCTAGGGACCCAGTACTTC. Encoded protein: CASSDLLKRALGTQYF.

The CDR3 sequence: CASSEPTRLLISNQPQHF. The CDR3 DNA is TGTGCCAGCAGTGAACCCACTCGCCTACTGATTAGCAATCAGCCCCAGCATTTT. The chain combines TRBV6-1 with TRBJ1-5; D unclear. CDR3 length equals 18 residues. V lost 2 bases and J 0 bases, leaving 17 bases between the germline ends. Germline V gene lookup returns CDR1 MNHNS and CDR2 SASEGT.

The CDR3 nucleotides are TGTGCCAGCAGTGAGCGACAGGGCTATGGCTACACCTTC. Its translation: CASSERQGYGYTF. This rearrangement joins TRBV2 to TRBJ1-2; 7 positions agree with TRBD1. Germline CDR1 reads SNHLY; CDR2 reads FYNNEI. The CDR3 covers 13 residues. V lost 3 bases, J lost 4 bases, and 2 bases stayed unmatched.

V gene TRBV6-5 combines with J gene TRBJ2-7; TRBD2 matches 7 bases. Germline V CDR1 and CDR2: MNHEY, SVGAGI. The CDR3 has 16 amino acids. V lost 0 bases, J lost 5 bases, and 10 bases stayed unmatched. The CDR3 reads CASSYSGRARVDEQYF. For the CDR3, the DNA is TGTGCCAGCAGTTACTCTGGGAGGGCCAGGGTGGACGAGCAGTACTTC.

This sequence joins TRBV5-1 and TRBJ2-3; 9 nucleotides align to TRBD2. The CDR3 spans 14 residues. The trim removed 4 bases at V and 5 bases at J, leaving 5 bases unmatched. Germline V gene data show CDR1 as SGHRS and CDR2 as YFSETQ. The CDR3 here is CASSVGLAVDTQYF. The CDR3 nucleotides are TGCGCCAGCAGCGTGGGACTAGCAGTAGATACGCAGTATTTT.

The chain recombines TRBV9 with TRBJ1-1; 11 positions agree with TRBD1. CDR3 length: 14 residues. The V gene's germline CDR1 is SGDLS and CDR2 YYNGEE. V was pared by 3 bases and J by 10 bases, with 8 bases of the junction left unmatched. DNA for the CDR3: TGTGCCAGCAGCGATTTACTGGACAGGGGGCGAGCTTTCTTT. Its translation is CASSDLLDRGRAFF. The complete variable domain, with remaining parts taken from reference TRBV9 and TRBJ1-1, reads DSGVTQTPKHLITATGQRVTLRCSPRSGDLSVYWYQQSLDQGLQFLIQYYNGEERAKGNILERFSAQQFPDLHSELNLSSLELGDSALYFCASSDLLDRGRAFFGQGTRLTVV.

The chain is built from TRBV30 and TRBJ1-5; D uncertain. This CDR3 is built from 16 residues. Germline CDR1 is GTSNPN and CDR2 is SVGIG (reference sequence). Trimming took 0 bases from V and 0 from J, leaving 12 bases between them. The CDR3 loop reads CAWSVGRGYSNQPQHF. The CDR3 DNA reads TGTGCCTGGAGTGTTGGGCGGGGATATAGCAATCAGCCCCAGCATTTT.

The rearrangement uses TRBV29-1 and TRBJ2-7; 9 nucleotides line up with TRBD1. V lost 0 bases and J lost 3; bases outside the gene matches: 3. Germline V gene lookup returns CDR1 SQVTM and CDR2 ANQGSEA. The CDR3 has 14 amino acids. In DNA form, the CDR3 reads TGCAGCGTTGAAGATGGACAGGGGATCTACGAGCAGTACTTC. Translating it yields CSVEDGQGIYEQYF.

The J gene is TRBJ2-3, the V gene TRBV7-9; TRBD2 is a possible D gene (5 bases). The CDR3 sequence is 15 residues long. V was cut by 1 base and J by 1 base, with 9 bases left in between. Germline assignment: CDR1 SEHNR and CDR2 FQNEAQ (reference sequence). In nucleotides, the CDR3 is TGTGCCAGCAGCTTAGGACTACTAGGCACAGATACGCAGTATTTT. As protein: CASSLGLLGTDTQYF.